The TCR beta chain under discussion was sequenced for a study of beta chain features in type 1 diabetes (dated by TCRdb to 2016 to 2019). Broadly, across the study: Mean age, gender distribution, total cell number and subset yield were not different between patients and healthy donors. A total of about 100 million sorted cells were examined across all samples, and RNA yield correlated strongly with the number of cells per subset. In the study, recently diagnosed type 1 diabetes patients and matched healthy donors were compared on the TCRB repertoires of their sorted circulating CD4+ T cell subsets. Regulatory and stem cell-like memory subsets were isolated from only 8 patients and about 8 healthy donors, whereas naive and central memory subsets came from all 28 donors.

Each donor gave one peripheral blood draw, averaging about 100 mL, which was collected into heparinised tubes. A BD FACSAria II was used to sort naive, central memory, regulatory and stem cell-like memory CD4+ T cells with a panel that included CD45RO, CCR7, CD25, CD127, CD95 and CD27. All sorted populations exceeded 98% purity. PBMCs were isolated right away by Lymphoprep density gradient centrifugation and were stained directly, without culture. So that batch effects would be minimized, each experiment stained and sorted samples in pairs, pairing one healthy donor with one patient. There are a few counts of this clone. Its antigen remains unidentified. Within one base of it there is no much larger clone, and no base qualities were kept. Results and caveats for the whole study, not just this receptor: Shorter templates might be favored by PCR, yet because patient and control samples were amplified and corrected together, any such skew would affect both groups equally. Patients with type 1 diabetes made fewer insertions and deleted more nucleotides at VDJ recombination sites, implying thymic rearrangement abnormalities. Only small numbers of individuals were included in the HLA sub-analyses, which left unresolved whether HLA type had any influence on TCRB rearrangement. Because cDNA was sequenced instead of genomic DNA, highly expressing activated cells could be over-represented, though the groups showed no difference in activation or CD3 levels. Naive, central memory and regulatory TCRB repertoires appeared to be more similar among patients than among healthy donors. A moderate but significant shortening of TCRB CDR3 length was observed in type 1 diabetes patients in all four CD4+ subsets.

All of the isolated RNA was reverse transcribed with the High Capacity cDNA Reverse Transcription Kit, so expressed TCRB transcripts were sequenced. Deep immunoSEQ sequencing was performed on naive, central memory and regulatory T cell samples, with an average of roughly 3.6 million total reads per sample. After sorted cells were lysed in RLT buffer, RNA was extracted with DNase-treated RNeasy Micro or Mini kits, with the choice depending on cell number. To prevent cross-contamination, every cell subset was processed on its own, while patient and healthy donor samples were processed together. The immunoSEQ multiplex PCR was used to amplify TCRB sequences from cDNA, generating 87-bp fragments that spanned the CDR3 region. Amplicons were sequenced on the Illumina HiSeq platform. The authors' analysis ran thus. PCR bias was computationally corrected using synthetic template baselines, reads within Hamming distance 2 were collapsed, and singletons that could not be merged were discarded. Reads were aligned to IMGT to assign V, D and J genes, CDR3 length, and insertions or deletions at six rearrangement sites. Within each subset, clonotype counts were normalized to sorted cell number, and only after that were true diversity and Gini coefficients computed with the tcR R package. The overlap coefficient, calculated on TCRB nucleotide sequences, was used to measure repertoire sharing. As a proxy for the pre-selection repertoire, out-of-frame TCRB sequences from naive cells were analyzed. The clones in this table, taken by TCRdb from immuneACCESS, are in-frame only. Not every clone is retained; where verified, under half of the shortfall comes from an unresolved V gene, and the cause of the rest is unknown. D and trimming come from the DNA, and the V and J calls and clone size come from that table. For this sample the table gives some 250,000 clones, of which over 11% were detected only once. Of the sample, 0.015% to 0.02% is held by the ten largest clones.

Inclusive of the bounding cysteine and phenylalanine, the CDR3 is 14 residues long. Here the CDR3 DNA is all that survives: 42 bases in frame from base 1. Sequences MGHDK (CDR1) and SYGVNS (CDR2) are obtained from the germline V gene. The junction carries 12 bases between V and J, which are trimmed by 6 bases and 4 bases respectively. This receptor was obtained from a man under 40 with type 1 diabetes. The sequence links TRBV25-1 to TRBJ2-2; TRBD2 is a possible D gene, resting on 5 matching bases. Sequences were obtained from naive CD4+ T cells from blood. Reading the label with the study, this specimen's cell subset or site is: true naive CD4+ T cells. CDR3 loop: CASSGPSGTGELFF. In nucleotide form, the sequence is TGTGCCAGCAGCGGGCCAAGCGGCACCGGGGAGCTGTTTTTT.